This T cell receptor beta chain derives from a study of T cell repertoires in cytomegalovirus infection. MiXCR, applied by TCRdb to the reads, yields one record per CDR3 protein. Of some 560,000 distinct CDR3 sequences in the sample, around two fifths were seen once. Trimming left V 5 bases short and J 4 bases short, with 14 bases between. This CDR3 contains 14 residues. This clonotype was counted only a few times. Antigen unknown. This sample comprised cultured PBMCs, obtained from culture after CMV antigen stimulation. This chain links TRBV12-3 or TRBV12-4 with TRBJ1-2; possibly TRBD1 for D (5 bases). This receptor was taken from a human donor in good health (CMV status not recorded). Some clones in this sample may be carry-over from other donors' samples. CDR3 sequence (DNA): TGTGCCAGCAGTCTCAGGGACGGGAGCTATGGCTACACCTTC. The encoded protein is CASSLRDGSYGYTF.